A selection of T cell receptor beta chains follows, all from one sample in a study of CD8 T cells in ankylosing spondylitis. In TCRdb, the 5' RACE reads were re-called with MiXCR into one record per CDR3 protein. The sample contains fewer than 350,000 distinct CDR3 sequences, roughly 12% of which appear only once. Material: blood, either unsorted or a sorted T cell fraction (not recorded which). These receptors were collected from a female donor with ankylosing spondylitis or in good health (not recorded which). CDR3s leave out the opening cysteine and the closing phenylalanine or tryptophan.

v_call: TRBV20-1; cdr3_aa: SARDRTNYNEQF
v_call: TRBV12-3/TRBV12-4; cdr3_aa: ASSSPGLAGLSYEQY
v_call: TRBV5-1; cdr3_aa: ASSLVRTADTQY
v_call: TRBV4-2; cdr3_aa: ASSQEGGETQY
v_call: TRBV5-1; cdr3_aa: ASSESSAGGGQF
v_call: TRBV20-1; cdr3_aa: SAREGARSPLH
v_call: TRBV24-1; cdr3_aa: ATSDSLEVRDSYNEQF
v_call: TRBV5-1; cdr3_aa: ASRPPGQRTDTQY
v_call: TRBV7-2; cdr3_aa: ASSLRAGGDEQF
v_call: TRBV12-3/TRBV12-4; cdr3_aa: ASSRSGTSDPYEQY
v_call: TRBV20-1; cdr3_aa: SARDTGGTDTQY
v_call: TRBV5-1; cdr3_aa: ASSLVGSADTQY